The 27 T cell receptor beta chains listed next were all sequenced from one sample in a study of blood T cell repertoires in COVID-19. TCRdb keeps only in-frame clones here, not all; method: immunoSEQ multiplex PCR. The sample holds 150,000 to 200,000 clones, 86% seen once. Material: peripheral blood. Receptors were obtained from a woman in her sixties or seventies with COVID-19, enrolled during active disease.

This clone was seen a single time. This sequence joins TRBV18 and TRBJ1-1; D is possibly TRBD1 (6 bases). Germline values: CDR1 KGHSH, CDR2 LQKENI. This CDR3 contains 14 residues. Trimming removed 2 bases from V and 4 bases from J, with 11 bases in between. The CDR3 loop is CASSPGGKITEAFF. CDR3 nucleotides: TGTGCCAGCTCACCAGGGGGCAAGATCACTGAAGCTTTCTTT.

This chain uses TRBV6-2 or TRBV6-3 with TRBJ2-6, with TRBD1 identical over 7 bases. V dropped 6 bases and J dropped 0; count of bases not matched to a gene: 2. In germline, CDR1 is MNHEY, CDR2 SVGEGT. There are 15 residues in the CDR3. The CDR3 reads CASSHRGSGANVLTF. The CDR3 bases are TGTGCCAGCAGCCACAGGGGCTCTGGGGCCAACGTCCTGACTTTC.

V is TRBV10-3 and J is TRBJ2-1, with TRBD1 matching over 7 bases. This CDR3 region has 13 residues. V lost 5 bases and J lost 4; bases outside the gene matches: 2. Germline V gene lookup returns CDR1 ENHRY and CDR2 SYGVKD. This CDR3 is CAISTGQYNEQFF. The CDR3 nucleotides are TGTGCCATCAGTACGGGACAGTACAATGAGCAGTTCTTC.

The chain is built from TRBV4-1 and TRBJ2-5, with 7 bases identical to TRBD2. The CDR3 totals 16 residues. Germline CDR1 and CDR2: MGHRA and YSYEKL. Losses at the gene ends were 2 bases for V and 2 bases for J; bases not matched to a gene: 8. CDR3 amino acids: CASSQLSSGSQETQYF. CDR3 nucleotide sequence: TGCGCCAGCAGCCAACTGAGTAGCGGGTCACAAGAGACCCAGTACTTC.

As concerns this clone: Within the sample, other DNA sequences also encode this same CDR3. The chain has TRBV6-5 and TRBJ1-1, with D unclear. V lost 5 bases, J lost 1 base, and 5 bases lay in between. This CDR3 is built from 12 residues. Germline CDR1 and CDR2: MNHEY and SVGAGI. CDR3 DNA sequence: TGTGCCAGCAGTAGAGGGAACACTGAAGCTTTCTTT. Translating gives CASSRGNTEAFF.

The rearrangement links TRBV6-5 to TRBJ1-1; no definite D call. This CDR3 region has 14 residues. In germline, CDR1 is MNHEY, CDR2 SVGAGI. Trimming cost V 1 base and J 6 bases, with 12 bases left between them. The CDR3 sequence: CASSYLGGKPEAFF. The CDR3 DNA sequence: TGTGCCAGCAGTTACTTGGGAGGGAAGCCTGAAGCTTTCTTT.

V is TRBV7-2 and J is TRBJ1-2, with D tentatively TRBD1 (6 bases). In germline, CDR1 is SGHTA, CDR2 FQGNSA. The CDR3 spans 17 residues. The V and J ends lost 5 bases and 0 bases respectively, with 19 bases between them. CDR3 DNA: TGTGCCAGCAGCCTAATGCCCAGGACAGCTCCTAACTATGGCTACACCTTC. Amino acids: CASSLMPRTAPNYGYTF.

The gene calls are TRBV24-1 and TRBJ2-3; possibly TRBD2 for D (5 bases). V was clipped by 2 bases and J by 4 bases, with 15 bases between them. CDR3 length: 16 residues. CDR1 and CDR2 (germline): KGHDR, SFDVKD. This CDR3 reads CATSDYGTSLADTQYF. The CDR3 DNA is TGTGCCACCAGTGATTACGGAACTAGTCTCGCAGATACGCAGTATTTT.

The chain links TRBV4-1 to TRBJ2-2; possible D gene TRBD2, 6 bases. The CDR3 totals 15 residues. Trimming took 1 base from V and 5 from J, leaving 11 bases between them. Germline lookup yields CDR1 MGHRA and CDR2 YSYEKL. The CDR3 nucleotides are TGCGCCAGCAGCCAAGCCAGGGCGGGAACCGGGGAGCTGTTTTTT. Residues: CASSQARAGTGELFF.

The chain is built from TRBV13 and TRBJ2-4, with 8 positions matching TRBD2. Germline V gives CDR1 PRHDT, CDR2 FYEKMQ (reference sequence). CDR3 length: 15 residues. Trimming took 5 bases from V and 3 from J; bases not matched to a gene: 6. CDR3 amino acids: CASSRTSRDKNIQYF. In DNA, the CDR3 is TGTGCCAGCAGCCGGACTAGCCGTGACAAAAACATTCAGTACTTC.

The chain has TRBV6-6 and TRBJ2-3, with a tentative D call TRBD2 (7 bases). V was pared by 6 bases and J by 2 bases, with 18 bases between. From germline, CDR1 is MNHNY and CDR2 SVGAGI (reference sequence). The CDR3 has 16 amino acids. In nucleotides, the CDR3 is TGTGCCAGCAGGGGACATCAGGGGACTATCACAGATACGCAGTATTTT. It translates to CASRGHQGTITDTQYF.

CDR3: CATSRLDRESWQTQYF. For the CDR3, the DNA is TGTGCCACCAGCAGACTCGACAGGGAGTCGTGGCAGACCCAGTACTTC. The V and J genes are TRBV15 and TRBJ2-5; TRBD1 agrees at 7 bases. Trimming at V came to 2 bases and at J to 6 bases, leaving 12 bases not matched to a gene. This CDR3 region has 16 residues. Germline V lookup: CDR1 LNHNV, CDR2 YYDKDF (reference sequence).

This clone has only one observation. The chain employs TRBV19 and TRBJ2-2; a weak D match, TRBD1 (5 bases). The CDR3 contains 15 residues. V was clipped by 3 bases and J by 5 bases, with 13 bases between them. The germline V gene has CDR1 LNHDA and CDR2 SQIVND (reference sequence). CDR3 sequence reads: CASSILRGRTGELFF. The CDR3 DNA sequence: TGTGCCAGTAGTATCTTAAGGGGCCGAACCGGGGAGCTGTTTTTT.

This chain links TRBV6-5 with TRBJ2-5, with D uncertain. V was cut by 7 bases and J by 9 bases, with 21 bases left in between. This CDR3 has 14 amino acids. The germline CDR1 and CDR2 sequences are MNHEY and SVGAGI. The CDR3 here is CASTPSPSTSAQYF. The CDR3 DNA sequence: TGTGCCAGCACCCCGAGTCCATCGACTTCAGCCCAGTACTTC.

The chain carries TRBV6-1 and TRBJ1-2, with D possibly matching TRBD1 (6 bases). CDR1 is MNHNS and CDR2 is SASEGT in the germline V gene. Trimming stripped 1 base from V and 4 bases from J, with 13 bases between. This CDR3 has 15 amino acids. CDR3 loop: CASSEGGGAFYGYTF. The DNA of the CDR3 is TGTGCCAGCAGTGAAGGTGGGGGCGCTTTCTATGGCTACACCTTC.

V gene TRBV27 combines with J gene TRBJ2-7, with TRBD1 identical over 12 bases. The CDR3 sequence is 15 residues long. The germline V gene has CDR1 MNHEY and CDR2 SMNVEV (reference sequence). The V and J ends lost 6 bases and 9 bases, in that order; junction bases with no gene match: 12. The CDR3 DNA reads TGTGCCAGCAGCATGGGACAGGGGGCTGGATTCGCGCAGTACTTC. Translating gives CASSMGQGAGFAQYF.

The rearrangement joins TRBV4-3 to TRBJ2-1; a possible D gene is TRBD1 (5 bases). The CDR3 is 16 amino acids. Trimming stripped 0 bases from V and 3 bases from J, with 12 bases between. The germline CDR1 and CDR2 sequences are LGHNA and YSLEER. The DNA for the CDR3 is TGCGCCAGCAGCCAAGATTGGGGCGATCGCTACAATGAGCAGTTCTTC. Protein sequence: CASSQDWGDRYNEQFF.

The CDR3 nucleotides read TGTGCCACCAGCAGGAGATCGGGGTTAGGGGAAAAACTGTTTTTT. It encodes CATSRRSGLGEKLFF. The chain couples TRBV15 to TRBJ1-4; D remains unclear. This CDR3 is 15 amino acids long. V lost 3 bases to trimming and J lost 8 bases, with 16 bases between them. The germline CDR1 and CDR2 sequences are LNHNV and YYDKDF (reference sequence).

This chain connects TRBV5-1 to TRBJ2-5, with no clear D. The germline V gene encodes CDR1 SGHRS and CDR2 YFSETQ. There are 14 residues in the CDR3. Between the trimmed V and J ends, which lost 9 bases and 4 bases, there was a span of 19 bases. In DNA, the CDR3 is TGCGCCACCCAATTTAGCCCTGGCCGAGAGACCCAGTACTTC. This translates into CATQFSPGRETQYF.

The chain joins TRBV9 to TRBJ1-3; TRBD1 aligns across 8 bases. The germline gives CDR1 SGDLS, CDR2 YYNGEE. This CDR3 has 19 amino acids. V dropped 2 bases and J dropped 4; count of bases not matched to a gene: 17. The CDR3 sequence: CASSVGEGDRSLRGNTIYF. The CDR3 nucleotides read TGTGCCAGCAGCGTCGGAGAGGGGGACAGGAGTCTAAGGGGAAACACCATATATTTT.

This chain links TRBV20-1 with TRBJ2-1, with D possibly being TRBD2 (6 bases). Germline-derived CDR1 and CDR2 are DFQATT and SNEGSKA (reference sequence). The V end lost 6 bases, the J end lost 9 bases, and 12 bases lay between the germline ends. This CDR3 contains 11 residues. Here the CDR3 reads CSASLASEQFF. CDR3 DNA: TGCAGTGCATCACTAGCTTCTGAGCAGTTCTTC.

The gene calls are TRBV9 and TRBJ2-3, with 12 positions matching TRBD2. With V trimmed by 3 bases and J by 1 base, 3 bases remained unmatched. Germline-derived CDR1 and CDR2 are SGDLS and YYNGEE. The CDR3 is 16 amino acids. The CDR3 is CASSGRTSGGTDTQYF. In nucleotides, the CDR3 is TGTGCCAGCAGCGGAAGGACTAGCGGGGGCACAGATACGCAGTATTTT. The full variable domain, with the rest looked up from reference TRBV9 and TRBJ2-3, is DSGVTQTPKHLITATGQRVTLRCSPRSGDLSVYWYQQSLDQGLQFLIQYYNGEERAKGNILERFSAQQFPDLHSELNLSSLELGDSALYFCASSGRTSGGTDTQYFGPGTRLTVL.

CDR3 sequence: CASSLYRNTEAFF. CDR3 nucleotides: TGTGCCAGCAGTTTATATAGAAACACTGAAGCTTTCTTT. The rearrangement links TRBV12-3 or TRBV12-4 to TRBJ1-1; D not certain. The CDR3 is 13 residues long. Trimming removed 2 bases from V and 2 bases from J, with 6 bases in between.

The chain joins TRBV7-9 to TRBJ1-5; D remains unclear. Trimming pared 0 bases from V and 0 bases from J, leaving 9 bases between. This CDR3 spans 16 amino acids. CDR1 and CDR2 (germline): SEHNR, FQNEAQ (reference sequence). CDR3 in amino acids: CASSLALGDSNQPQHF. The CDR3 DNA follows: TGTGCCAGCAGCTTAGCTCTGGGAGATAGCAATCAGCCCCAGCATTTT.

The chain joins TRBV12-3 or TRBV12-4 to TRBJ1-6; D possibly corresponds to TRBD1 (6 bases). The length of the CDR3 is 13 residues. Trimming removed 8 bases from V and 3 bases from J, with 8 bases in between. CDR3 DNA sequence: TGTGCCAGCCGGACAGACTATAATTCACCCCTCCACTTT. Residues: CASRTDYNSPLHF.

The V gene is TRBV5-8, the J gene TRBJ2-2; D is possibly TRBD2 (6 bases). Trimming left V 0 bases short and J 1 base short, with 10 bases between. Germline V gene lookup returns CDR1 SGHTS and CDR2 YDEGEE. The CDR3 consists of 16 residues. The CDR3 protein is CASSLAGGMNTGELFF. DNA of the CDR3: TGTGCCAGCAGCTTGGCTGGCGGGATGAACACCGGGGAGCTGTTTTTT. Full variable domain (outside the CDR3, taken from reference TRBV5-8 and TRBJ2-2): EAGVTQSPTHLIKTRGQQATLRCSPISGHTSVYWYQQALGLGLQFLLWYDEGEERNRGNFPPRFSGRQFPNYSSELNVNALELEDSALYLCASSLAGGMNTGELFFGEGSRLTVL.

The sample holds a few counts of this clone. The chain couples TRBV12-5 to TRBJ1-1; TRBD1 matches at 7 bases. V lost 2 bases to trimming and J lost 0 bases; unmatched junction nucleotides: 6. Germline V gene lookup returns CDR1 LGHNT and CDR2 FRNRAP. CDR3 size: 16 residues. CDR3 sequence reads: CASGLPPTGLNTEAFF. CDR3 bases: TGTGCTAGTGGTTTGCCCCCGACAGGGTTGAACACTGAAGCTTTCTTT.